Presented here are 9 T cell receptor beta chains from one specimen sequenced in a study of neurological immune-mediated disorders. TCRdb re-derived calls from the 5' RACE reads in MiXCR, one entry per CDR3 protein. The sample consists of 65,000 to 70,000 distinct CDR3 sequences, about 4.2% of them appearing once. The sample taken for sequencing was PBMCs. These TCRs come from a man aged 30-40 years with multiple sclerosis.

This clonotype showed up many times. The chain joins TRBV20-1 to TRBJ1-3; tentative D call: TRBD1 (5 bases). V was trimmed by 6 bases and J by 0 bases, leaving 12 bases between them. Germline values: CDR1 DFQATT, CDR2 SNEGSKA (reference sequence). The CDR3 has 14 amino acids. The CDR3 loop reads CSAEDRSSGNTIYF. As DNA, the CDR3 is TGCAGTGCAGAAGACAGAAGCTCTGGAAACACCATATATTTT.

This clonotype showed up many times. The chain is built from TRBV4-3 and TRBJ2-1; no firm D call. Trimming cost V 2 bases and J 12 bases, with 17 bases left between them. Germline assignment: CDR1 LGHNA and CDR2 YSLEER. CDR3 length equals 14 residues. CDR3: CASSQTPIVGTQFF. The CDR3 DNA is TGCGCCAGCAGCCAAACTCCGATAGTGGGAACGCAGTTCTTC.

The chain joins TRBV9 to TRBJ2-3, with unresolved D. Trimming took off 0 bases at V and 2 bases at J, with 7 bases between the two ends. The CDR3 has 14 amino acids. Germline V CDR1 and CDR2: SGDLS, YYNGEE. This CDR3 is CASSVEGNTDTQYF. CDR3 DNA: TGTGCCAGCAGCGTAGAGGGAAACACAGATACGCAGTATTTT. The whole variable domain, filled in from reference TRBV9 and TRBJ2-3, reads DSGVTQTPKHLITATGQRVTLRCSPRSGDLSVYWYQQSLDQGLQFLIQYYNGEERAKGNILERFSAQQFPDLHSELNLSSLELGDSALYFCASSVEGNTDTQYFGPGTRLTVL.

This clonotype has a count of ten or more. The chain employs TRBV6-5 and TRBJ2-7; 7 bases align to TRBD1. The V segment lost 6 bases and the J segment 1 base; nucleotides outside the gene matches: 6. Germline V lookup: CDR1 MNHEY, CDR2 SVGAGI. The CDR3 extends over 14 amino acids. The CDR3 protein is CASRRGRGSYEQYF. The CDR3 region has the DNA TGTGCCAGCAGACGCGGCAGGGGGTCCTACGAGCAGTACTTC.

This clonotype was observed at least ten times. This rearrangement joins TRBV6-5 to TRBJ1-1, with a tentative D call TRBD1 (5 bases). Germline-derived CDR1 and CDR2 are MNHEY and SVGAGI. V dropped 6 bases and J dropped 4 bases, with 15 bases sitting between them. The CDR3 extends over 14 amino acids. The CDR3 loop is CASRPDRRVTEAFF. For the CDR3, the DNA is TGTGCCAGCAGGCCCGACAGACGGGTCACTGAAGCTTTCTTT.

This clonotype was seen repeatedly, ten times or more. CDR3 sequence: CASSNRGLAGGNIQYF. Written as DNA, the CDR3 is TGTGCCAGCAGTAACCGAGGACTAGCGGGGGGAAACATTCAGTACTTC. This chain joins TRBV6-2 or TRBV6-3 and TRBJ2-4; TRBD2 agrees at 14 bases. The CDR3 consists of 16 residues. CDR1 MNHEY and CDR2 SVGEGT come from the germline V gene. V lost 5 bases to trimming and J lost 6 bases; unmatched junction nucleotides: 6.

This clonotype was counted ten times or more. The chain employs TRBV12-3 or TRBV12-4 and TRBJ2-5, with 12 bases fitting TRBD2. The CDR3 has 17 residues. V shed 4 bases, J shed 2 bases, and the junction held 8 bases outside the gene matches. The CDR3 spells CASSSRLAGDRQETQYF. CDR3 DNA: TGTGCCAGCAGTTCCCGACTAGCGGGGGACCGTCAAGAGACCCAGTACTTC.

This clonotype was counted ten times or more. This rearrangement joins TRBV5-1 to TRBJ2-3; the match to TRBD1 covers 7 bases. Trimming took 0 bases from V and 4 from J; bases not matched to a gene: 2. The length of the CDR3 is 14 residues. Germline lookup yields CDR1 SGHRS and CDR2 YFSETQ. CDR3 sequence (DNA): TGCGCCAGCAGCTTGGAGACAGGGCCAGATACGCAGTATTTT. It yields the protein CASSLETGPDTQYF.

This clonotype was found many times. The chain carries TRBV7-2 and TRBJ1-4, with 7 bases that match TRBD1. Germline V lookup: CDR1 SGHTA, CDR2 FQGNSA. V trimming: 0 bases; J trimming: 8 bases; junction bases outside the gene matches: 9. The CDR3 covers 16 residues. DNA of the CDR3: TGTGCCAGCAGCTTAGCCCCGGACAGGCGAGGAGAAAAACTGTTTTTT. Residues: CASSLAPDRRGEKLFF. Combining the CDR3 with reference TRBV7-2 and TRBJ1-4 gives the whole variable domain GAGVSQSPSNKVTEKGKDVELRCDPISGHTALYWYRQSLGQGLEFLIYFQGNSAPDKSGLPSDRFSAERTGGSVSTLTIQRTQQEDSAVYLCASSLAPDRRGEKLFFGSGTQLSVL.